The rows below give T cell receptor beta chains drawn from one sample of a study of blood T cell repertoires in COVID-19. Profiled with immunoSEQ multiplex PCR; TCRdb holds only in-frame clones, not every one. The table lists 64,000 or so clones, around 86% of them singletons. Sequenced sample: peripheral blood. The source is a man aged 40-49 years with acute or convalescent COVID-19. CDR3s include the opening cysteine and the closing phenylalanine or tryptophan. Each record gives: CDR3 DNA, CDR3 protein, D gene, clone size, J gene, V gene. D genes are given only for firm matches. For some rows the clone size is stated as once, few or many, or as a class when expanded; others skip it.

cdr3_nt: TGTGCCAGCAGCTTAGCCCGGGCGGGGAAGTACGAGCAGTACTTC; cdr3_aa: CASSLARAGKYEQYF; d_call: .; clone_size: .; j_call: TRBJ2-7; v_call: TRBV7-8
cdr3_nt: TGTGCCAGCAGCACGGGGAGGGACTATGGCTACACCTTC; cdr3_aa: CASSTGRDYGYTF; d_call: .; clone_size: .; j_call: TRBJ1-2; v_call: TRBV5-4
cdr3_nt: TGTGCCTGGAGCCTGGAAAGAGGGATCGGGGAGCTGTTTTTT; cdr3_aa: CAWSLERGIGELFF; d_call: .; clone_size: .; j_call: TRBJ2-2; v_call: TRBV30
cdr3_nt: TGTGCCAGCAGCCCCGCGCGAGACTATGGCTACACCTTC; cdr3_aa: CASSPARDYGYTF; d_call: .; clone_size: .; j_call: TRBJ1-2; v_call: TRBV7-9
cdr3_nt: TGTGCCAGCTCACCACCGAGCGGCGCGAACACCGGGGAGCTGTTTTTT; cdr3_aa: CASSPPSGANTGELFF; d_call: .; clone_size: .; j_call: TRBJ2-2; v_call: TRBV18
cdr3_nt: TGCGCCAGCAGCTCCCATATGACGGAGACGAACACCGGGGAGCTGTTTTTT; cdr3_aa: CASSSHMTETNTGELFF; d_call: .; clone_size: .; j_call: TRBJ2-2; v_call: TRBV5-1
cdr3_nt: TGTGCCAGTAGTTCGACAGGGGAGTACCAAGAGACCCAGTACTTC; cdr3_aa: CASSSTGEYQETQYF; d_call: TRBD1; clone_size: .; j_call: TRBJ2-5; v_call: TRBV19
cdr3_nt: TGTGCCATCAGTGAACAGACCGGACAGGCCTCTCGAAACACCATATATTTT; cdr3_aa: CAISEQTGQASRNTIYF; d_call: TRBD1; clone_size: .; j_call: TRBJ1-3; v_call: TRBV10-3
cdr3_nt: TGTGCCAGCAGTTTAGCAGGGCCTGGGGCCAACGTCCTGACTTTC; cdr3_aa: CASSLAGPGANVLTF; d_call: .; clone_size: .; j_call: TRBJ2-6; v_call: TRBV28
cdr3_nt: TGTGCCAGCAGCTTTTCAGGGTGGACTGAAGCTTTCTTT; cdr3_aa: CASSFSGWTEAFF; d_call: .; clone_size: .; j_call: TRBJ1-1; v_call: TRBV11-1
cdr3_nt: TGTGCCAGCAGTGAAGCGCAAAGGATGAGGGCGGAGACCCAGTACTTC; cdr3_aa: CASSEAQRMRAETQYF; d_call: .; clone_size: .; j_call: TRBJ2-5; v_call: TRBV2
cdr3_nt: TGTGCCTGGAGGGGAGATATCGGAACTAATGAAAAACTGTTTTTT; cdr3_aa: CAWRGDIGTNEKLFF; d_call: .; clone_size: once; j_call: TRBJ1-4; v_call: TRBV30
cdr3_nt: TGTGCCAGCAGTAAGGACAGGGACATTATGAATGAGCAGTTCTTC; cdr3_aa: CASSKDRDIMNEQFF; d_call: TRBD1; clone_size: .; j_call: TRBJ2-1; v_call: TRBV2
cdr3_nt: TGTGCCAGCAGCCAAGTCGGTTCAGCGAGGGGGACCTACGAGCAGTACTTC; cdr3_aa: CASSQVGSARGTYEQYF; d_call: .; clone_size: .; j_call: TRBJ2-7; v_call: TRBV3-1/TRBV3-2
cdr3_nt: TGCGCCAGCAGCCCGAAGACAGGCCTCCCGCCCTACGAGCAGTACTTC; cdr3_aa: CASSPKTGLPPYEQYF; d_call: .; clone_size: .; j_call: TRBJ2-7; v_call: TRBV4-1
cdr3_nt: TGTGCCTTGACCATAGGGGAATACACTGAAGCTTTCTTT; cdr3_aa: CALTIGEYTEAFF; d_call: .; clone_size: .; j_call: TRBJ1-1; v_call: TRBV30
cdr3_nt: TGTGCCAGCAGCCTAGGGTCGGGGGGGGCCTACAATGAGCAGTTCTTC; cdr3_aa: CASSLGSGGAYNEQFF; d_call: TRBD2; clone_size: .; j_call: TRBJ2-1; v_call: TRBV11-3
cdr3_nt: TGTGCCAGCAGCCCAACCTGGACAGCTGGAAACACCATATATTTT; cdr3_aa: CASSPTWTAGNTIYF; d_call: .; clone_size: .; j_call: TRBJ1-3; v_call: TRBV7-9
cdr3_nt: TGTGCCAGCAGCCTTATTTCGACGGGAAAACCCGAAGGCAATCAGCCCCAGCATTTT; cdr3_aa: CASSLISTGKPEGNQPQHF; d_call: .; clone_size: once; j_call: TRBJ1-5; v_call: TRBV28
cdr3_nt: TGTGCCTGGATGGACAGGGGCCAATATAATTCACCCCTCCACTTT; cdr3_aa: CAWMDRGQYNSPLHF; d_call: TRBD1; clone_size: once; j_call: TRBJ1-6; v_call: TRBV30
cdr3_nt: TGCGCCAGCAGCTCATCGGACAGGGGAAGTTCAGAGACCCAGTACTTC; cdr3_aa: CASSSSDRGSSETQYF; d_call: TRBD1; clone_size: .; j_call: TRBJ2-5; v_call: TRBV5-1
cdr3_nt: TGTGCCAGCAGCCAAGCGCAGTACAATGAGCAGTTCTTC; cdr3_aa: CASSQAQYNEQFF; d_call: .; clone_size: once; j_call: TRBJ2-1; v_call: TRBV4-2